This TCR beta chain was sequenced for a study of beta chain features in type 1 diabetes. This clone was seen repeatedly, ten times or more. What it recognizes is unknown. Blood was collected once per donor into heparin, averaging approximately 0.12 L. V shed 5 bases, J shed 6 bases, and the junction held 6 bases outside the gene matches. The CDR3 contains 15 residues. Germline V CDR1 and CDR2: SGHAT, FQDESV (reference sequence). Regarding the study as a whole: An over-representation of cells with high TCR expression could result from cDNA sequencing.

The whole isolated RNA underwent reverse transcription, so sequencing captured expressed TCRB transcripts. Here immunoSEQ multiplex PCR was the method, and the copy in TCRdb shows in-frame clones only, minus some. There are about 200,000 clones in the sample; 11% occur only once, and 1% to 1.5% lies in the top ten. The V call is TRBV11-1, the J call TRBJ2-3; 12 nucleotides line up with TRBD2. The clonotype was recovered from a man between 18 and 29 years old in good health. Sample: central memory CD4+ T cells from blood. Written as DNA, the CDR3 is TGTGCCAGCAGCGACTGGACTAGCGGGGAGGATACGCAGTATTTT. Amino acids: CASSDWTSGEDTQYF.